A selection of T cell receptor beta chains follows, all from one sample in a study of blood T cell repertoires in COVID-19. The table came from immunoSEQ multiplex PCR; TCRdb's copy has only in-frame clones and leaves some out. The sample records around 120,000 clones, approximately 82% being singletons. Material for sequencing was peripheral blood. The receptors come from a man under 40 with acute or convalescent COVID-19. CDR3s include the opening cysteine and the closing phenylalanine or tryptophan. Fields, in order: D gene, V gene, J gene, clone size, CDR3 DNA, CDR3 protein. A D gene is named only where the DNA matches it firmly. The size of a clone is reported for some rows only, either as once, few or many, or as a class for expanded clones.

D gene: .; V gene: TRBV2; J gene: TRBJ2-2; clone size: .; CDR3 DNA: TGTGCCAGCTTTAGAAGGGGCACCGGGGAGCTGTTTTTT; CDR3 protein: CASFRRGTGELFF
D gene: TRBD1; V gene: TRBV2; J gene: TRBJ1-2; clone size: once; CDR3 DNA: TGTGCCAGCAGTGAAGCAGGACAGGGTATAGCCCGTGGCTACACCTTC; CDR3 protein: CASSEAGQGIARGYTF
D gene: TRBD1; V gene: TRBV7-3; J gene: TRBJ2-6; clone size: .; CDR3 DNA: TGTGCCAGCAGTCAGGGGACAGGGGGCGCTGGGGCCAACGTCCTGACTTTC; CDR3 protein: CASSQGTGGAGANVLTF
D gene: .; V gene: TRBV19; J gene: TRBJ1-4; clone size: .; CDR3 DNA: TGTGCCAGTAAGGCCTTCAGGGGTAATGAAAAACTGTTTTTT; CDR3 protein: CASKAFRGNEKLFF
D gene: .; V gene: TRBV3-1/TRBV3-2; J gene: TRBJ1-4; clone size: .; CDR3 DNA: TGTGCCAGCAGCCAAAACAGCCCTAATGAAAAACTGTTTTTT; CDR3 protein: CASSQNSPNEKLFF
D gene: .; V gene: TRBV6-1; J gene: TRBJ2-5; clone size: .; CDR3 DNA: TGTGCCAGCAGTGAGGTAACGGAAGAGACCCAGTACTTC; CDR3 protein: CASSEVTEETQYF
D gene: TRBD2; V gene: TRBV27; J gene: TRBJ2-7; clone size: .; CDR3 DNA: TGTGCCAGCAGCCCCCGGGGCATAGCGGGGACCTACGAGCAGTACTTC; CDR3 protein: CASSPRGIAGTYEQYF
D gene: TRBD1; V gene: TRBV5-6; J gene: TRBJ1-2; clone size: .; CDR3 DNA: TGTGCCAGCAGCGAACAGGGGGCGCGGGGCTACACCTTC; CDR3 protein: CASSEQGARGYTF
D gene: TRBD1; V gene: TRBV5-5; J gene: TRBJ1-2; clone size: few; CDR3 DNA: TGTGCCAGCAGCGAGGGAGGGACAGGCAACTATGGCTACACCTTC; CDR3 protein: CASSEGGTGNYGYTF
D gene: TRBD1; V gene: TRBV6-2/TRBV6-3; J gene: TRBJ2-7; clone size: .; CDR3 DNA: TGTGCCAGCAGTTACTCGACCGGGACAGGGTTCGAGCAGTACTTC; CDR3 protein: CASSYSTGTGFEQYF
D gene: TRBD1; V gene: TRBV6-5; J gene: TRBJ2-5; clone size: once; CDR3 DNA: TGTGCCAGCAGTACTGGACAGGGAGGAGACCAGTACTTC; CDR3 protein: CASSTGQGGDQYF
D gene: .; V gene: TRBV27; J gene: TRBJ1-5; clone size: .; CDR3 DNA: TGTGCCAGCAGTTTATTGGGGAGTTGGCCCCAGCATTTT; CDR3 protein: CASSLLGSWPQHF
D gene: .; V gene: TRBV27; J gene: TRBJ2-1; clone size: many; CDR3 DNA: TGTGCCAGCAGTCTCAAGGAGGCGGCCTCTAGTGAGCAGTTCTTC; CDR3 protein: CASSLKEAASSEQFF
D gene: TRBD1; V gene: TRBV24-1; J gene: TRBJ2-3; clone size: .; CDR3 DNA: TGTGCCCGGGACAGGGTCGCGCATACGCAGTATTTT; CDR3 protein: CARDRVAHTQYF
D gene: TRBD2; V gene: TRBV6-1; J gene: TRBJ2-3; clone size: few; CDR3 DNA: TGTGCCAGCAGTGAGGAGGGAGGGAGGCCAGATACGCAGTATTTT; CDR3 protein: CASSEEGGRPDTQYF
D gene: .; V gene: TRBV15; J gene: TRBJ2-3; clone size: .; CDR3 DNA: TGTGCCACCAGCTTAGACAGCCGCGGCACAGATACGCAGTATTTT; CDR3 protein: CATSLDSRGTDTQYF
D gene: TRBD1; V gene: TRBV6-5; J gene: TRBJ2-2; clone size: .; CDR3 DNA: TGTGCCAGCAGACCGACAGGGTCCACCGGGGAGCTGTTTTTT; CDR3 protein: CASRPTGSTGELFF
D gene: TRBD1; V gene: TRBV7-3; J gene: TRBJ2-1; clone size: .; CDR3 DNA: TGTGCCAGCAGCCAAAGTGGGACAGACAATGAGCAGTTCTTC; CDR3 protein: CASSQSGTDNEQFF
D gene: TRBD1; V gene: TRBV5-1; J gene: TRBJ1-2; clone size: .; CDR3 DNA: TGCGCCAGCAGCTGGGGGGACAGGCCGTATGGCTACACCTTC; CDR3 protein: CASSWGDRPYGYTF
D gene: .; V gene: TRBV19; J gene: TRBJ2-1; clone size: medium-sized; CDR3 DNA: TGTGCCAGTACTCCGTCGGACAGTTCCTACAATGAGCAGTTCTTC; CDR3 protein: CASTPSDSSYNEQFF
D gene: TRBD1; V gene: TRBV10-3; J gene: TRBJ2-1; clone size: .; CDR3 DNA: TGTGCCATCAGTCCCGACAGGGCCAATGAGCAGTTCTTC; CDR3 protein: CAISPDRANEQFF
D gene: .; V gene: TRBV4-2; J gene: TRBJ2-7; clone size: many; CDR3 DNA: TGTGCCAGCAGCCCCCGGCGGGGTGACGAGCAGTACTTC; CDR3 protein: CASSPRRGDEQYF
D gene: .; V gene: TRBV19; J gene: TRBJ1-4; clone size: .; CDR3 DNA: TGTGCCAGTGCGTACAGGTCTATTAATGAAAAACTGTTTTTT; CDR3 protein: CASAYRSINEKLFF
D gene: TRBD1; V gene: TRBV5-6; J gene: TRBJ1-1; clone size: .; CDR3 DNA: TGTGCCAGCAGCTCTGCCCGGACAGGGGGCACTGAAGCTTTCTTT; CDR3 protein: CASSSARTGGTEAFF
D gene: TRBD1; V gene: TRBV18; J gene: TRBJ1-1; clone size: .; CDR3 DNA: TGTGCCAGCTCAAAGGGGGCTAGTTCTGAAGCTTTCTTT; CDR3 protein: CASSKGASSEAFF
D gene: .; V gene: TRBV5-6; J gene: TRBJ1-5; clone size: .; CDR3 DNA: TGTGCCAGCAGCTTGTTCCTCCTCGGGGGGCTCAATCAGCCCCAGCATTTT; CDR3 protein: CASSLFLLGGLNQPQHF
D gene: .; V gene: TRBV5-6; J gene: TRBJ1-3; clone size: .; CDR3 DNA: TGTGCCAGCAGCCGAGAATCTGGAAACACCATATATTTT; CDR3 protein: CASSRESGNTIYF
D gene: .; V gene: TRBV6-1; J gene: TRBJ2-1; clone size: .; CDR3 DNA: TGTGCCAGCAGTGAAGCCTTTTCGCACGAGGGCAATGAGCAGTTCTTC; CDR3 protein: CASSEAFSHEGNEQFF
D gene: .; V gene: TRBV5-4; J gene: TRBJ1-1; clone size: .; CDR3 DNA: TGTGCCAGCAGCTTGGAACAGCAGTATAGTGAAGCTTTCTTT; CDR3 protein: CASSLEQQYSEAFF
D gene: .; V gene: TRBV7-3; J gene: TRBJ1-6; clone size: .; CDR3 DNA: TGTGCCAGCAGCTTTGGACAGTCAAATTCACCCCTCCACTTT; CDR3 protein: CASSFGQSNSPLHF
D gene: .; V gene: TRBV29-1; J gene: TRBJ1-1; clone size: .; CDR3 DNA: TGCAGCGTTGAAGTGGGTGTAAGGGGGATCCCCCTTCCTGAAGCTTTCTTT; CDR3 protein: CSVEVGVRGIPLPEAFF
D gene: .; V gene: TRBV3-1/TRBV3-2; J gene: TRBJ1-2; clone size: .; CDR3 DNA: TGTGCCAGCAGCCACCAGTCGGGGGACTATGGCTACACCTTC; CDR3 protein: CASSHQSGDYGYTF
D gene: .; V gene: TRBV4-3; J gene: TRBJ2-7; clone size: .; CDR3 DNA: TGCGCCAGCAGCCAAGCCCGAGGTTACGAGCAGTACTTC; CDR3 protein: CASSQARGYEQYF
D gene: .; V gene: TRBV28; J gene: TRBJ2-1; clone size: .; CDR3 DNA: TGTGCCAGCAGTTCCCGCGGGGTTTTCTCCTACAATGAGCAGTTCTTC; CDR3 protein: CASSSRGVFSYNEQFF
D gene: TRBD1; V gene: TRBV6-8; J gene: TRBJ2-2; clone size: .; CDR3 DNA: TGTGCCAGCAGGCTGGAATCGGACCGGGACAGAGTTTTATTGGGGGAGCTGTTTTTT; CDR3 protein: CASRLESDRDRVLLGELFF
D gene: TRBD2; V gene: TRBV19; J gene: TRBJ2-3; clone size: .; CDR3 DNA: TGTGCCAGTAGTATAGGCGGGAGAGACACAGATACGCAGTATTTT; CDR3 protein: CASSIGGRDTDTQYF
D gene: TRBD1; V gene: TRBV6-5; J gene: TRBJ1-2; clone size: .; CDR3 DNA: TGTGCCAGCAGTTACTCGGGACAGGGGACCTATGGCTACACCTTC; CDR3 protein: CASSYSGQGTYGYTF
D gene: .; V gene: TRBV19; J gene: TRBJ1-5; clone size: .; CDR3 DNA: TGTGCCAGTAGTATTTTACCGGGGATAAGGAATCAGCCCCAGCATTTT; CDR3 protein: CASSILPGIRNQPQHF
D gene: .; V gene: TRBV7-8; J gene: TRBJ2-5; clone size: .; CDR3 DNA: TGTGCCAGCAGCTTATACGTTGCGGGGCCAGAGACCCAGTACTTC; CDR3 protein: CASSLYVAGPETQYF
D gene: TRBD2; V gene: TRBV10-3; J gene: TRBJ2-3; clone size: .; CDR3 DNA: TGTGCGATCGGGGGGGGGCCTCCAGATACGCAGTATTTT; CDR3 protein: CAIGGGPPDTQYF
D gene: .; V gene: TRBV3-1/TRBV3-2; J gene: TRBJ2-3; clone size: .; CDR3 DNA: TGTGCCAGCAGCCAGGGGGCTAGCACAGATACGCAGTATTTT; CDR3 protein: CASSQGASTDTQYF
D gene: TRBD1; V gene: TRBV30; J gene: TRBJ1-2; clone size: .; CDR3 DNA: TGTGCCTGGTTTCCTGGACAGGGGGCGAATGGCTACACCTTC; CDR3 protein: CAWFPGQGANGYTF
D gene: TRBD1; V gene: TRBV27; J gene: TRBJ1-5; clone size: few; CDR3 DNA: TGTGCCAGCGGAACAGGGGCCCCTCAGCCCCAGCATTTT; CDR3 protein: CASGTGAPQPQHF
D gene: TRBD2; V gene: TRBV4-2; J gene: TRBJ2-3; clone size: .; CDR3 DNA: TGTGCCAGCAGCCAAGAGGTAGCGGGGGGCGCGAATACGCAGTATTTT; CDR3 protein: CASSQEVAGGANTQYF
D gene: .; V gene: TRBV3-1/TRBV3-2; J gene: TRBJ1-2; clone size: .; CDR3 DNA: TGTGCCAGCAGCCAAGATTTGGGGGGACGGACCGGCTACACCTTC; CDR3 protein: CASSQDLGGRTGYTF
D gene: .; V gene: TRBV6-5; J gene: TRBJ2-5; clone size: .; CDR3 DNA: TGTGCCAGCGGTATCAGGGAAGAGACCCAGTACTTC; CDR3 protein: CASGIREETQYF
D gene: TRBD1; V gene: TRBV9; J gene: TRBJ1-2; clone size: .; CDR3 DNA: TGTGCCAGCAGCCCGCGACAGGGCCAGTCCTATGGCTACACCTTC; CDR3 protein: CASSPRQGQSYGYTF